The entry that follows covers one T cell receptor beta chain sequence. The target antigen is unknown. Alongside a J-beta primer mix, a sample-barcoded 5' primer served in a second PCR lasting 7 to 11 cycles. TCRdb re-called the 5' RACE reads with MiXCR, one entry per CDR3 protein. The sample holds more than 650,000 distinct CDR3 sequences, 53% seen once. This sample was taken from a study of blood T cells in healthy people across ages. Whole-study findings and limits: In older individuals, TCR beta diversity per million T cells was lower, falling roughly linearly with age. Comparison with aged donors showed that long-lived donors had more naive CD4+ cells and higher diversity.

Samples each had at least 5.5 micrograms of total RNA extracted. CDR1 and CDR2 from the germline V gene are SNHLY and FYNNEI. The CDR3 extends over 14 amino acids. With 4 bases removed from V and 3 bases from J, the gap between germline ends came to 10 bases. The sequenced sample consisted of blood. The chain uses TRBV2 and TRBJ2-1; unclear D gene. This TCR was sampled from a man aged 80 or over in good health. CDR3 amino acids: CASSGEAFYNEQFF. Written as DNA, the CDR3 is TGTGCCAGCAGTGGCGAGGCCTTCTACAATGAGCAGTTCTTC.